This T cell receptor (beta chain) was captured in a study of blood T cell repertoires in COVID-19. Under the authors' procedure: Cell counts per sample came from amplifying reference gene primers. Measured with immunoSEQ multiplex PCR; TCRdb has only the in-frame clones, and not every one. Clone size and the V and J calls come from that table; the DNA yielded D and trimming. The sample yields under 200,000 clones, about 85% seen once. Seattle's cohort entered during active infection and was followed longitudinally. The source material was peripheral blood. The receptor's source is a woman aged 55-70 years with COVID-19, enrolled during active disease.

The CDR3 protein is CASRNPGPQHF. CDR3 in DNA: TGTGCCAGCAGGAACCCCGGGCCCCAGCATTTT. The chain has TRBV6-5 and TRBJ1-5; no firm D call. Trimming pared 6 bases from V and 9 bases from J, leaving 9 bases between. CDR1 MNHEY and CDR2 SVGAGI come from the germline V gene. This CDR3 has 11 amino acids.